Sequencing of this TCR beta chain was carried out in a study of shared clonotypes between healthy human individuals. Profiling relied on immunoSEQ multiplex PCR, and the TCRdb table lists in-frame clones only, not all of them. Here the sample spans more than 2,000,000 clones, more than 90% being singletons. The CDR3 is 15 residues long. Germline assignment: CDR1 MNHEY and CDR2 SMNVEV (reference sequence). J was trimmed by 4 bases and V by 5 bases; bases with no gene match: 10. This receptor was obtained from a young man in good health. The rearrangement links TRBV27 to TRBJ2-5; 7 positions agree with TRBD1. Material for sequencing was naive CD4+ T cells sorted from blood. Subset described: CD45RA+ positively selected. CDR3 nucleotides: TGTGCCAGCAGTCTTTGGACAGGCACCGGAGAGACCCAGTACTTC. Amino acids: CASSLWTGTGETQYF.